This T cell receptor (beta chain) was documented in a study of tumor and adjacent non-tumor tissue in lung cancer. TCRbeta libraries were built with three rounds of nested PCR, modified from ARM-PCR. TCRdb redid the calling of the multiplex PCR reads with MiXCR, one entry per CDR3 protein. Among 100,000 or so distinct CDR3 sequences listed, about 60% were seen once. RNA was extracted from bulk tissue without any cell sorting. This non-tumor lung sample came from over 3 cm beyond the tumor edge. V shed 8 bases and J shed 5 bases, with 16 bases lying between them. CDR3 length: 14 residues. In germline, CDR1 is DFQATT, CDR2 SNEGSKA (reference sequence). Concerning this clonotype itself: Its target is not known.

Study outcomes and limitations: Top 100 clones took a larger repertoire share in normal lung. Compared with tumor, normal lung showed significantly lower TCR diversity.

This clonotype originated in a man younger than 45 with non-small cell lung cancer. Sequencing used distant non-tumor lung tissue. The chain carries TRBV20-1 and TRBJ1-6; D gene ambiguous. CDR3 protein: CSTGIERNNSPLHF. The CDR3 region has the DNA TGCAGTACTGGAATTGAGAGAAATAATTCACCCCTCCACTTT.